A selection of T cell receptor beta chains follows, all from one sample in a study of patients and donors after allogeneic stem cell transplantation. MiXCR was run by TCRdb on the RT-PCR reads, yielding one entry per CDR3 protein. The sample lists about 110,000 distinct CDR3 sequences; around 38% were seen once. Sequencing was carried out using blood, either unsorted or a sorted T cell fraction (not recorded which). The receptors originated from a human donor who was either an allogeneic HSCT recipient or a stem cell or donor lymphocyte infusion donor (not recorded which). It is not recorded whose cells these are; they may come from a transplant donor. Each CDR3 is given with its conserved first and last residue. A D gene is named only where the DNA matches it firmly. A row's size may be missing; if present it is once, few, many or a size class.

v_call	d_call	clone_size	j_call	cdr3_aa	cdr3_nt
TRBV12-3/TRBV12-4	NA	NA	TRBJ2-1	CASSFEGTYIEQFF	TGTGCCAGCAGTTTTGAGGGAACATACATTGAGCAGTTCTTC
TRBV15	NA	few	TRBJ1-6	CATSTLFSSYNSPLHF	TGTGCCACCAGTACCCTCTTCAGCTCCTATAATTCACCCCTCCACTTT
TRBV9	NA	NA	TRBJ2-1	CASSVGRLSSNEQFF	TGTGCCAGCAGCGTTGGGCGACTTTCAAGCAATGAGCAGTTCTTC
TRBV29-1	NA	many	TRBJ1-1	CSVEDGYTEAFF	TGCAGCGTTGAAGATGGTTACACTGAAGCTTTCTTT
TRBV27	NA	NA	TRBJ2-2	CASSDRERTGELFF	TGTGCCAGCAGTGATAGAGAGCGCACCGGGGAGCTGTTTTTT
TRBV6-6	NA	NA	TRBJ1-1	CASSIGGKKGTEAFF	TGTGCCAGCAGTATTGGGGGCAAAAAGGGCACTGAAGCTTTCTTT
TRBV24-1	NA	NA	TRBJ1-1	CATENTEAFF	TGTGCCACCGAGAACACTGAAGCTTTCTTT
TRBV5-1	NA	once	TRBJ2-7	CASSLARDYEQYF	TGCGCCAGCAGCTTGGCCCGGGACTACGAGCAGTACTTC
TRBV28	TRBD2	NA	TRBJ2-1	CASRGGISNEQFF	TGTGCCAGCAGGGGGGGGATATCCAATGAGCAGTTCTTC
TRBV20-1	TRBD1	few	TRBJ1-6	CSARETGGSPLHF	TGCAGTGCTAGAGAGACAGGGGGTTCACCCCTCCACTTT
TRBV6-5	TRBD1	NA	TRBJ1-5	CASSPRTGINQPQHF	TGTGCCAGCAGTCCGCGGACAGGGATTAATCAGCCCCAGCATTTT
TRBV7-2	NA	once	TRBJ2-3	CASSLQADTQYF	TGTGCCAGCAGCTTACAAGCAGATACGCAGTATTTT
TRBV10-3	NA	NA	TRBJ2-7	CAISEPGLLYEQYF	TGTGCCATCAGTGAGCCGGGACTTCTCTACGAGCAGTACTTC
TRBV5-5	TRBD1	many	TRBJ1-1	CASSAGQKFEAFF	TGTGCCAGCAGCGCGGGACAGAAGTTTGAAGCTTTCTTT
TRBV28	NA	few	TRBJ1-1	CASRLTYRVTEAFF	TGTGCCAGCAGACTAACCTACAGGGTCACTGAAGCTTTCTTT
TRBV4-3	NA	few	TRBJ1-5	CASSQDRGQPQHF	TGCGCCAGCAGCCAAGACCGGGGTCAGCCCCAGCATTTT
TRBV29-1	TRBD1	NA	TRBJ1-2	CSVEDRQGDYGYTF	TGCAGCGTTGAAGATCGACAGGGCGACTATGGCTACACCTTC
TRBV28	NA	NA	TRBJ2-1	CASTGPTEQFF	TGTGCCAGCACCGGGCCGACGGAGCAGTTCTTC
TRBV29-1	NA	once	TRBJ2-1	CSPFVGAANEQFF	TGCAGCCCCTTTGTGGGGGCAGCGAATGAGCAGTTCTTC
TRBV19	NA	few	TRBJ1-5	CASSMSGGSQPQHF	TGTGCCAGTAGTATGTCCGGGGGCTCTCAGCCCCAGCATTTT
TRBV18	NA	once	TRBJ2-7	CASSPTSGPYEQYF	TGTGCCAGCTCACCGACCTCAGGGCCCTACGAGCAGTACTTC
TRBV10-3	TRBD2	few	TRBJ2-7	CAIQGRTSGRYEQYF	TGTGCCATCCAGGGGCGGACTAGCGGGAGATACGAGCAGTACTTC
TRBV10-3	NA	NA	TRBJ2-3	CAISESRATDTQYF	TGTGCCATCAGTGAGTCGAGGGCCACAGATACGCAGTATTTT
TRBV4-3	TRBD1	NA	TRBJ2-1	CASSHIFRGYEQFF	TGCGCCAGCAGCCATATATTCAGGGGGTATGAGCAGTTCTTC
TRBV4-1	NA	NA	TRBJ2-3	CASSQDLERVLSDTQYF	TGCGCCAGCAGCCAAGATCTAGAACGCGTTTTGTCAGATACGCAGTATTTT
TRBV4-3	NA	once	TRBJ2-7	CASSQDGGNYEQYF	TGCGCCAGCAGCCAAGATGGGGGGAACTACGAGCAGTACTTC
TRBV7-9	NA	NA	TRBJ1-1	CASSLYQDKPEAFF	TGTGCCAGCAGCTTATATCAGGATAAGCCTGAAGCTTTCTTT
TRBV7-2	TRBD2	NA	TRBJ2-3	CASSLVSASGRAKRTDTQYF	TGTGCCAGCAGCTTAGTTTCGGCTAGCGGGAGGGCCAAACGGACAGATACGCAGTATTTT
TRBV5-1	NA	NA	TRBJ2-3	CASSLRLSTSTDTQYF	TGCGCCAGCAGCTTGAGGCTTTCCACTAGCACAGATACGCAGTATTTT
TRBV4-1	NA	few	TRBJ1-2	CASSQWIEASHYGYTF	TGCGCCAGCAGCCAATGGATAGAGGCGTCCCACTATGGCTACACCTTC
TRBV11-2	NA	few	TRBJ1-6	CASSLALRSPLHF	TGTGCCAGCAGCTTGGCCCTCCGTTCACCCCTCCACTTT
TRBV6-5	NA	NA	TRBJ1-5	CASRPYSSNQPQHF	TGTGCCAGCAGGCCATACAGTAGCAATCAGCCCCAGCATTTT
TRBV14	NA	few	TRBJ1-6	CASSQDTNSPLHF	TGTGCCAGCAGCCAAGATACTAATTCACCCCTCCACTTT
TRBV9	NA	NA	TRBJ2-1	CASSVGEGSSYNEQFF	TGTGCCAGCAGCGTTGGAGAAGGGAGCTCCTACAATGAGCAGTTCTTC
TRBV10-3	NA	few	TRBJ2-7	CAISDRGGSYEQYF	TGTGCCATCAGTGACCGGGGCGGATCCTACGAGCAGTACTTC
TRBV29-1	NA	NA	TRBJ2-3	CSVESGGDTQYF	TGCAGCGTTGAATCGGGCGGAGATACGCAGTATTTT
TRBV4-3	NA	NA	TRBJ2-1	CASSPQRYNEQFF	TGCGCCAGCAGCCCCCAGCGTTACAATGAGCAGTTCTTC
TRBV6-2/TRBV6-3	NA	once	TRBJ2-1	CASSYSEGNEQFF	TGTGCCAGCAGTTACTCGGAGGGTAATGAGCAGTTCTTC
TRBV30	NA	NA	TRBJ1-3	CAWSVPRGFRSGNTIYF	TGTGCCTGGAGTGTCCCCCGAGGCTTTCGCTCTGGAAACACCATATATTTT
TRBV29-1	NA	many	TRBJ1-2	CSVSGTPNYGYTF	TGCAGCGTCTCCGGGACGCCCAACTATGGCTACACCTTC
TRBV7-2	TRBD1	NA	TRBJ1-6	CASSGRTGANSPLHF	TGTGCCAGCAGCGGCAGGACAGGGGCTAATTCACCCCTCCACTTT
TRBV10-3	NA	few	TRBJ1-3	CAISKRTDSGNTIYF	TGTGCCATCAGCAAGAGGACGGACTCTGGAAACACCATATATTTT
TRBV29-1	NA	few	TRBJ2-5	CSVEVVGQTQYF	TGCAGCGTTGAAGTAGTAGGGCAGACCCAGTACTTC
TRBV5-1	NA	few	TRBJ1-1	CASTLLGLRTGTEAFF	TGCGCCAGCACCCTCTTGGGTTTAAGAACAGGCACTGAAGCTTTCTTT